This entry describes one TCR beta chain. CDR1 is SNHLY, CDR2 FYNNEI, per germline. Trimming shortened V by 7 bases and J by 2 bases, and 8 bases separated the two germline ends. The CDR3 totals 13 residues. The entry originates in a study of control samples from healthy donors and cancer patients. The table came from immunoSEQ multiplex PCR; TCRdb's copy has only in-frame clones and leaves some out. This table has roughly 170,000 clones, around 94% appearing once. The V gene is TRBV2, the J gene TRBJ1-4; D is possibly TRBD1 (6 bases). The clonotype comes from a woman aged 18-29 years in good health. The sample taken for sequencing was blood. The DNA of the CDR3 is TGTGCCAGCAACAGGGCGACTAATGAAAAACTGTTTTTT. Translated: CASNRATNEKLFF.